This TCR beta chain emerged from a study of T cell responses to AZD1222 COVID-19 vaccine. Points from the study as a whole: Donors were mostly white British, more females; clonal diversity possibly underestimated. Vaccine-associated CD4 TCRs ranged over spike, dominating at 160-218 and 743-854. Only a handful of AZD1222 recipients tested seropositive at baseline. Repertoires were sampled only after the peak T cell response.

Trimming took 1 base from V and 5 from J; bases not matched to a gene: 4. The CDR3 has 14 amino acids. Per germline, CDR1 SGHNT and CDR2 YENEEA. This clone was recorded once. Its antigen is undetermined. Here immunoSEQ multiplex PCR was the method, and the copy in TCRdb shows in-frame clones only, minus some. Of approximately 100,000 clones listed, approximately 87% were seen once; the top ten hold roughly 12%. The chain recombines TRBV11-3 with TRBJ2-5; 7 nucleotides match TRBD2. This sample comprised peripheral blood, obtained on day 0 of AZD1222 vaccination. The source of this sequence is an adult in good health. This CDR3 is CASSLGGSSETQYF. The CDR3 nucleotides are TGTGCCAGCAGCTTAGGCGGGAGTTCGGAGACCCAGTACTTC. Supplemented by reference TRBV11-3 and TRBJ2-5, the full variable domain reads EAGVVQSPRYKIIEKKQPVAFWCNPISGHNTLYWYLQNLGQGPELLIRYENEEAVDDSQLPKDRFSAERLKGVDSTLKIQPAELGDSAVYLCASSLGGSSETQYFGPGTRLLVL.